Each of the 17 T cell receptor beta chains below was sequenced from the same sample in a study of T cells in localized non-small cell lung cancer. Assay: immunoSEQ multiplex PCR; the TCRdb copy retains only in-frame clones and omits some. The data hold 25,000 to 35,000 clones, with around 94% observed a single time. The sample in question was peripheral blood, obtained before any cancer treatment. The receptors were sampled from a woman aged 35 to 70 with stage I lung adenocarcinoma.

The chain uses TRBV9 and TRBJ1-2, with D uncertain. This CDR3 region has 13 residues. V dropped 4 bases and J dropped 10 bases, with 17 bases sitting between them. Germline loops: CDR1 SGDLS, CDR2 YYNGEE. The CDR3 coding sequence is TGTGCCAGCAGCTTAGGGTTCACCTCTTTCTACACCTTC. It codes for CASSLGFTSFYTF.

The chain is built from TRBV6-4 and TRBJ2-1; no definite D call. Germline CDR1 and CDR2: MRHNA and SNTAGT. Trimming shortened V by 4 bases and J by 4 bases, and 8 bases separated the two germline ends. There are 13 residues in the CDR3. CDR3 sequence reads: CASSVERYNEQFF. The CDR3, as DNA: TGTGCCAGCAGTGTAGAACGATACAATGAGCAGTTCTTC.

The J gene is TRBJ2-7, the V gene TRBV15, with D maybe TRBD2 (5 bases). V was pared by 1 base and J by 5 bases, with 9 bases between. The germline CDR1 and CDR2 sequences are LNHNV and YYDKDF (reference sequence). This CDR3 has 13 residues. CDR3 nucleotide sequence: TGTGCCACCAGCAGAGGAGGGTCCCACGAGCAGTACTTC. Its protein product is CATSRGGSHEQYF.

V is TRBV19 and J is TRBJ2-3; tentatively, D is TRBD2 (6 bases). The CDR3 covers 16 residues. CDR1 is LNHDA and CDR2 is SQIVND in the germline V gene (reference sequence). Trimming removed 5 bases at V and 0 bases at J, with 15 bases between. CDR3 nucleotides: TGTGCCAGTAGTCCCGCGGGACGGGGGAGCACAGATACGCAGTATTTT. This sequence encodes CASSPAGRGSTDTQYF.

This chain links TRBV5-1 with TRBJ1-2; 7 positions agree with TRBD1. CDR1 is SGHRS, CDR2 YFSETQ, per germline. This CDR3 is 13 amino acids long. V lost 5 bases and J lost 8; bases outside the gene matches: 9. CDR3 nucleotides: TGCGCCAGCAGTTCTACAGGGGATCTGGGCTACACCTTC. It yields the protein CASSSTGDLGYTF.

The rearrangement joins TRBV18 to TRBJ2-1, with a weak D call TRBD2 (6 bases). CDR1 and CDR2 from the germline V gene are KGHSH and LQKENI. Trimming removed 6 bases at V and 4 bases at J, with 16 bases between. This CDR3 is 15 amino acids long. The CDR3 DNA reads TGTGCCAGCTCCCACAGCTGGGCGGGGTACAATGAGCAGTTCTTC. This translates into CASSHSWAGYNEQFF.

The chain uses TRBV28 and TRBJ1-1; a weak D match, TRBD1 (6 bases). Germline loops: CDR1 MDHEN, CDR2 SYDVKM. This CDR3 has 15 residues. V lost 6 bases and J lost 4, with 18 bases in between. The CDR3 coding sequence is TGTGCCAGCAGCCGATGGGCAGGGGAGGGCACTGAAGCTTTCTTT. Amino acid sequence: CASSRWAGEGTEAFF.

The J gene is TRBJ2-1, the V gene TRBV11-2, with 12 bases fitting TRBD2. The CDR3 loop spans 16 amino acids. V dropped 5 bases and J dropped 6; count of bases not matched to a gene: 8. The V gene's germline CDR1 is SGHAT and CDR2 FQNNGV. The CDR3 DNA follows: TGTGCCAGCAGCCCCGATCCGACTAGCGGGAGCAATGAGCAGTTCTTC. Its translation: CASSPDPTSGSNEQFF.

In this sample, this clone turned up once. This chain joins TRBV19 and TRBJ1-1; possible D gene TRBD1, 5 bases. Germline V gene data show CDR1 as LNHDA and CDR2 as SQIVND (reference sequence). There are 15 residues in the CDR3. The ends were cut back, 11 bases at V and 4 bases at J, with 23 bases in the middle. The CDR3 loop reads CASQTRSGGITEAFF. The CDR3 nucleotides read TGTGCCTCACAGACCAGATCCGGGGGAATCACTGAAGCTTTCTTT.

The rearrangement links TRBV10-2 to TRBJ1-1, with TRBD1 matching over 7 bases. The CDR3 length is 15 residues. Germline V CDR1 and CDR2: WSHSY, SAAADI. Unmatched junction bases numbered 11, after V lost 3 bases and J lost 7 bases. CDR3 protein: CASSDTAGGKYEAFF. The CDR3 coding sequence is TGCGCCAGCAGTGATACGGCAGGGGGGAAATATGAAGCTTTCTTT.

The chain uses TRBV5-4 and TRBJ2-3; TRBD2 matches 10 bases. Trimming took 3 bases from V and 8 from J; bases not matched to a gene: 15. Germline V lookup: CDR1 SGHNT, CDR2 YYREEE (reference sequence). This CDR3 contains 17 residues. CDR3 DNA: TGTGCCAGCAGCTCCCCTCCCGGGACTAGCGATAGAAGTACGCAGTATTTT. This translates into CASSSPPGTSDRSTQYF. The full variable domain, completed using reference TRBV5-4 and TRBJ2-3, is ETGVTQSPTHLIKTRGQQVTLRCSSQSGHNTVSWYQQALGQGPQFIFQYYREEENGRGNFPPRFSGLQFPNYSSELNVNALELDDSALYLCASSSPPGTSDRSTQYFGPGTRLTVL.

The chain joins TRBV7-3 to TRBJ2-7, with a tentative D call TRBD2 (6 bases). The ends were cut back, 3 bases at V and 3 bases at J, with 9 bases in the middle. There are 13 residues in the CDR3. Germline V lookup: CDR1 SGHTA, CDR2 FQGTGA. The CDR3 DNA is TGTGCCAGCAGCTTCGGCGGGAACTACGAGCAGTACTTC. It yields the protein CASSFGGNYEQYF. Together with reference TRBV7-3 and TRBJ2-7, the CDR3 gives the full variable domain: GAGVSQTPSNKVTEKGKYVELRCDPISGHTALYWYRQSLGQGPEFLIYFQGTGAADDSGLPNDRFFAVRPEGSVSTLKIQRTERGDSAVYLCASSFGGNYEQYFGPGTRLTVT.

The rearrangement uses TRBV27 and TRBJ2-7; the D call may be TRBD1 or TRBD2 (5 bases each). Trimming left V 0 bases short and J 3 bases short, with 12 bases between. From germline, CDR1 is MNHEY and CDR2 SMNVEV (reference sequence). This CDR3 spans 15 amino acids. The CDR3 is CASSLSGPEGYEQYF. The CDR3 coding sequence is TGTGCCAGCAGTTTATCGGGACCCGAGGGCTACGAGCAGTACTTC.

This chain links TRBV9 with TRBJ2-2; a weak D match, TRBD2 (5 bases). This CDR3 is 15 amino acids long. CDR1 SGDLS and CDR2 YYNGEE come from the germline V gene. The V gene lost 0 bases and the J gene lost 4 bases, with 10 bases spanning the gap. CDR3 region: CASSVGSVGTGELFF. The CDR3 nucleotides read TGTGCCAGCAGCGTAGGTAGCGTAGGCACCGGGGAGCTGTTTTTT.

The chain links TRBV27 to TRBJ1-2; no firm D call. The CDR3 loop spans 13 amino acids. Germline values: CDR1 MNHEY, CDR2 SMNVEV (reference sequence). Deletions cut 3 bases from V and 8 bases from J, with 13 bases between. CDR3 sequence reads: CASSLGRLGGYTF. In DNA, the CDR3 is TGTGCCAGCAGTTTGGGCAGGCTGGGGGGCTACACCTTC.

The chain employs TRBV4-3 and TRBJ2-2, with TRBD2 matching over 12 bases. CDR3 length: 18 residues. The J segment lost 3 bases and the V segment lost 1 base, leaving 6 bases of the junction unmatched. CDR1 is LGHNA and CDR2 is YSLEER in the germline V gene. CDR3 nucleotide sequence: TGCGCCAGCAGCCAAGCTAGCGGGGGGGCTCGGGACACCGGGGAGCTGTTTTTT. It encodes CASSQASGGARDTGELFF.

The rearrangement uses TRBV28 and TRBJ1-5; no reliable D call. V lost 6 bases and J lost 4, with 7 bases in between. The CDR3 is made up of 12 amino acids. CDR1 is MDHEN, CDR2 SYDVKM, per germline. CDR3 sequence (DNA): TGTGCCAGCAGCTACATTAATCAGCCCCAGCATTTT. It yields the protein CASSYINQPQHF.